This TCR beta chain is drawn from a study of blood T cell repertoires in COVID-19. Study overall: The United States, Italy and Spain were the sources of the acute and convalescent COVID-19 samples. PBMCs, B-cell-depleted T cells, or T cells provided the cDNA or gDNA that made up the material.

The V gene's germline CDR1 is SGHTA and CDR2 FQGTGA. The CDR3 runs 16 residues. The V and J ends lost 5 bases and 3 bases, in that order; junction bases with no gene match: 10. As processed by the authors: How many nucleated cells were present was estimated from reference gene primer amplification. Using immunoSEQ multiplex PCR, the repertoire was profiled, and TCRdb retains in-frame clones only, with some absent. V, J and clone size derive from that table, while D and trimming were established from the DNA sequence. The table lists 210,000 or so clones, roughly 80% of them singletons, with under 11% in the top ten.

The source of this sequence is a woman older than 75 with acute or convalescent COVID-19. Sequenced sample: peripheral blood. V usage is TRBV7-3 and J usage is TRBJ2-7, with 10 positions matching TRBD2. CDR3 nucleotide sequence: TGTGCCAGCAGCCCCATAGCGGGAGGCCCGGGCTACGAGCAGTACTTC. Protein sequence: CASSPIAGGPGYEQYF.